This is a list of T cell receptor beta chains from one sample in a study of shared clonotypes between healthy human individuals. The repertoire was sequenced with immunoSEQ multiplex PCR; TCRdb's copy has only in-frame clones and lacks some. Among about 1.1 million clones listed, roughly 77% were seen once. The sample was memory CD4+ T cells from PBMCs. The receptor set was obtained from a man younger than 30 in good health. Some clones in this sample may be carry-over from other donors' samples. CDR3s include the opening cysteine and the closing phenylalanine or tryptophan. A D gene is named only where the DNA matches it firmly. Part of the rows lack a size; the others show once, few, many or a class for expanded clones.

d_gene: .
abundance: .
v_gene: TRBV2
j_gene: TRBJ2-7
CDR3nt: TGTGCCAGCAGTGTAGGCCAACCCAAGGGAGGCGAGCAGTACTTC
CDR3aa: CASSVGQPKGGEQYF

d_gene: .
abundance: .
v_gene: TRBV19
j_gene: TRBJ1-4
CDR3nt: TGTGCCAGTAGTAGTGCAGTTAATGAAAAACTGTTTTTT
CDR3aa: CASSSAVNEKLFF

d_gene: .
abundance: .
v_gene: TRBV5-1
j_gene: TRBJ1-2
CDR3nt: TGCGCCAGCAGCTTTTCAGGGGCGGTCAACTATGGCTACACCTTC
CDR3aa: CASSFSGAVNYGYTF

d_gene: TRBD2
abundance: .
v_gene: TRBV6-6
j_gene: TRBJ2-7
CDR3nt: TGTGCCAGCAGTCACCTAGCGGGAGGGCCGGGGGAGCAGTACTTC
CDR3aa: CASSHLAGGPGEQYF

d_gene: .
abundance: .
v_gene: TRBV6-5
j_gene: TRBJ2-1
CDR3nt: TGTGCCAGCAGTGCTCCTAGCGTCCCCTACAATGAGCAGTTCTTC
CDR3aa: CASSAPSVPYNEQFF

d_gene: .
abundance: .
v_gene: TRBV10-1
j_gene: TRBJ2-1
CDR3nt: TGCGCCAGCAGTGAGTCTGGTGGTAGGGGCCAGGGGTCCTACAATGAGCAGTTCTTC
CDR3aa: CASSESGGRGQGSYNEQFF

d_gene: .
abundance: .
v_gene: TRBV7-3
j_gene: TRBJ2-2
CDR3nt: TGTGCCAGCAGCCCGACGGGGGACGGGGAGCTGTTTTTT
CDR3aa: CASSPTGDGELFF

d_gene: TRBD2
abundance: .
v_gene: TRBV11-1
j_gene: TRBJ2-3
CDR3nt: TGTGCCAGCAGCGGGACTAGCGGGCGGGGAGATACGCAGTATTTT
CDR3aa: CASSGTSGRGDTQYF

d_gene: .
abundance: .
v_gene: TRBV27
j_gene: TRBJ1-4
CDR3nt: TGTGCCAGCAGTGAAGGTGACAGTCAAAAACTGTTTTTT
CDR3aa: CASSEGDSQKLFF

d_gene: TRBD2
abundance: .
v_gene: TRBV11-2
j_gene: TRBJ2-7
CDR3nt: TGTGCCAGCAGCTTAGTGAGCGGGAGTGGGTACGAGCAGTACTTC
CDR3aa: CASSLVSGSGYEQYF

d_gene: .
abundance: .
v_gene: TRBV2
j_gene: TRBJ1-2
CDR3nt: TGTGCCAGCAGTGGACAGGAGATCGGGGGCTACACCTTC
CDR3aa: CASSGQEIGGYTF

d_gene: .
abundance: .
v_gene: TRBV5-1
j_gene: TRBJ2-5
CDR3nt: TGCGCCAGCAGCTTATGGGGTCTTGGGCAAGAGACCCAGTACTTC
CDR3aa: CASSLWGLGQETQYF

d_gene: .
abundance: .
v_gene: TRBV28
j_gene: TRBJ2-1
CDR3nt: TGTGCCAGCAGTTTATTACCTTTCCCGAACAATGAGCAGTTCTTC
CDR3aa: CASSLLPFPNNEQFF

d_gene: .
abundance: .
v_gene: TRBV7-2
j_gene: TRBJ1-1
CDR3nt: TGTGCCAGCAGCTCTGGGTTTGAAGCTTTCTTT
CDR3aa: CASSSGFEAFF

d_gene: TRBD1
abundance: .
v_gene: TRBV30
j_gene: TRBJ1-1
CDR3nt: TGTGCCTGGAGCGAAGGGGGCGTGAGCACTGAAGCTTTCTTT
CDR3aa: CAWSEGGVSTEAFF

d_gene: TRBD1
abundance: .
v_gene: TRBV29-1
j_gene: TRBJ1-4
CDR3nt: TGCAGCGCTGCCTACAGGGGGGGCGAAAAACTGTTTTTT
CDR3aa: CSAAYRGGEKLFF

d_gene: .
abundance: few
v_gene: TRBV29-1
j_gene: TRBJ2-7
CDR3nt: TGCAGCGTTGTCTCGAGAGGGCCGTACTTC
CDR3aa: CSVVSRGPYF